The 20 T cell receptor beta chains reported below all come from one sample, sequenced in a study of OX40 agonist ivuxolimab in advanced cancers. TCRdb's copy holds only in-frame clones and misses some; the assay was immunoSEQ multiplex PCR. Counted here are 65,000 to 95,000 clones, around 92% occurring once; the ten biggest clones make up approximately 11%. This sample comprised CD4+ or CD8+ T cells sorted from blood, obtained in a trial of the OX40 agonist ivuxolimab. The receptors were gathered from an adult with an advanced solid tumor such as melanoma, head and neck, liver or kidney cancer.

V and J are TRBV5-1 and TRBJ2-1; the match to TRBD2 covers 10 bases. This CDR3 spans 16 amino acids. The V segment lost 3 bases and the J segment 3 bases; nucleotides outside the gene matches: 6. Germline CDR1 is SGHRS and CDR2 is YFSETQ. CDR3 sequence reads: CASSYLIAGGYNEQFF. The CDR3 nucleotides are TGCGCCAGCAGCTACTTAATAGCGGGGGGCTACAATGAGCAGTTCTTC.

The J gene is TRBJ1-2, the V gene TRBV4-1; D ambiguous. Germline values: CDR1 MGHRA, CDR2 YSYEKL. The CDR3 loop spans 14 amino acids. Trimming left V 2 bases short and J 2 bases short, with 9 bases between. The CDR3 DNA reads TGCGCCAGCAGCCAACAAGGCGGCAACTATGGCTACACCTTC. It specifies CASSQQGGNYGYTF.

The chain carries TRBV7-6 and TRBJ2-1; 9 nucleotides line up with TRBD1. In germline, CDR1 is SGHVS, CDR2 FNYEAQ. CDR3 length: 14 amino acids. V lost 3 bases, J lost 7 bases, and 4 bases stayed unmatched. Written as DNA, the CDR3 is TGTGCCAGCAGCTTGGGGGGGACAGGGAATGAGCAGTTCTTC. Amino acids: CASSLGGTGNEQFF.

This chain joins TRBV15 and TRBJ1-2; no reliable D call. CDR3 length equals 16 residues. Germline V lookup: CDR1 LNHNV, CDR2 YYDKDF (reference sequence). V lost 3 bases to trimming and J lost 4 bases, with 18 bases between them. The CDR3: CATSRSGVSSSYGYTF. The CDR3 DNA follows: TGTGCCACCAGCAGGTCGGGAGTTTCATCCTCCTATGGCTACACCTTC.

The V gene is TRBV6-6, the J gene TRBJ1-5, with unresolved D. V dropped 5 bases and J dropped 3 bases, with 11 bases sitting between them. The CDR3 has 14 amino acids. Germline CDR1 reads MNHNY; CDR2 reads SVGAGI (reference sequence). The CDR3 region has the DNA TGTGCCAGCAGTACCCACACCAACAATCAGCCCCAGCATTTT. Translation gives CASSTHTNNQPQHF.

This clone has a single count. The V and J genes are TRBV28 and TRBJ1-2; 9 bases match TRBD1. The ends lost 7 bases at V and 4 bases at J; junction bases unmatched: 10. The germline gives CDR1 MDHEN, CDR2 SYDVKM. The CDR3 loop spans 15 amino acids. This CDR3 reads CASTAPTGGVYGYTF. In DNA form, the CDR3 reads TGTGCCAGCACCGCACCCACAGGGGGCGTCTATGGCTACACCTTC.

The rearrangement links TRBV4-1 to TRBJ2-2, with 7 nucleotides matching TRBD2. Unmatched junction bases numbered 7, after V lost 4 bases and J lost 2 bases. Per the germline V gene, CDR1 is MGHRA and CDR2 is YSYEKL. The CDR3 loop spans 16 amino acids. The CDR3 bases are TGCGCCAGCAGCCCCTCGGGGGGTGTCAACACCGGGGAGCTGTTTTTT. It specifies CASSPSGGVNTGELFF.

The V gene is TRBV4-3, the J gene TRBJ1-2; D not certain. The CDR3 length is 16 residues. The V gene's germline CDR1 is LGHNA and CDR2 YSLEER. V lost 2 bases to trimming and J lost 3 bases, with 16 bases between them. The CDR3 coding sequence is TGCGCCAGCAGCCAATTGAATAGCCTGTGGGACTATGGCTACACCTTC. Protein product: CASSQLNSLWDYGYTF.

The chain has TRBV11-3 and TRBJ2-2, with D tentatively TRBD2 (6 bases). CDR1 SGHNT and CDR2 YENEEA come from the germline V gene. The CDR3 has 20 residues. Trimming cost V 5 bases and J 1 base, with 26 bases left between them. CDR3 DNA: TGTGCCAGCAGCCGACCGGTCGGTGGGGTGGAGGGGAAGAACACCGGGGAGCTGTTTTTT. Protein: CASSRPVGGVEGKNTGELFF.

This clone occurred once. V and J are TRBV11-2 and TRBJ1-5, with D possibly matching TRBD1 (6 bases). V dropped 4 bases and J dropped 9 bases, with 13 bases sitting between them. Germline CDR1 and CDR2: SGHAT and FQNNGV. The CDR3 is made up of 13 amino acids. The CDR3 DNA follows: TGTGCCAGCAGCTCGACAGGCCTCGCGCCCCAGCATTTT. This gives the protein CASSSTGLAPQHF. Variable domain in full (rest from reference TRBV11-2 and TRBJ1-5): EAGVAQSPRYKIIEKRQSVAFWCNPISGHATLYWYQQILGQGPKLLIQFQNNGVVDDSQLPKDRFSAERLKGVDSTLKIQPAKLEDSAVYLCASSSTGLAPQHFGDGTRLSIL.

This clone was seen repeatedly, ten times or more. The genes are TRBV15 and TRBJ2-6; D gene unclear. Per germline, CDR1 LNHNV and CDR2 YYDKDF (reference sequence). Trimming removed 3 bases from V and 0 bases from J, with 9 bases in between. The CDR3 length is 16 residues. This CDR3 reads CATSRPVGSGANVLTF. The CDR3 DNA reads TGTGCCACCAGCAGGCCCGTGGGCTCTGGGGCCAACGTCCTGACTTTC.

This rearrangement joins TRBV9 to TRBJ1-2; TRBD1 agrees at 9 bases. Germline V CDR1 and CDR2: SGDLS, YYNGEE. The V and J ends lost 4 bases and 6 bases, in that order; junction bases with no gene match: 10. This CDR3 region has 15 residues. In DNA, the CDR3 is TGTGCCAGCAGCTCATATGAGACAGGGGGAGATGGCTACACCTTC. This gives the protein CASSSYETGGDGYTF.

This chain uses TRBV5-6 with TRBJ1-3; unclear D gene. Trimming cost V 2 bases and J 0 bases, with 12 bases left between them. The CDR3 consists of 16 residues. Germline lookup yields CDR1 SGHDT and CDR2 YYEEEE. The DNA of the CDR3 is TGTGCCAGCAGCTTTGGGTTATCCGTCTCTGGAAACACCATATATTTT. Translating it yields CASSFGLSVSGNTIYF.

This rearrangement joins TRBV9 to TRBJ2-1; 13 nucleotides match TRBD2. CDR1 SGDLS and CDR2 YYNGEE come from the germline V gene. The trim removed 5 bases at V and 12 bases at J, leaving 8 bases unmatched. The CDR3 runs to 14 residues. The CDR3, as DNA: TGTGCCAGCAGTGCCGGGACTAGCGGGGTACGGCAGTTCTTC. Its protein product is CASSAGTSGVRQFF.

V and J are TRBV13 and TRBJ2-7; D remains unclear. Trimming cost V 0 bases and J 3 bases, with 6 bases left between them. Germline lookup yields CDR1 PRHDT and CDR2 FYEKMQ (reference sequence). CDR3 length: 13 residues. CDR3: CASSLGPGYEQYF. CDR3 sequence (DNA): TGTGCCAGCAGCTTAGGCCCGGGCTACGAGCAGTACTTC.

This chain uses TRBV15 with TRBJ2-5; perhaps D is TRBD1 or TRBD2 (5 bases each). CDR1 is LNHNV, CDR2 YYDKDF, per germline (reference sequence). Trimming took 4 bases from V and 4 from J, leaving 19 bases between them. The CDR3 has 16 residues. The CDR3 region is CATSKSSVGVAETQYF. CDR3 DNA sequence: TGTGCCACCAGCAAATCGTCCGTGGGGGTGGCAGAGACCCAGTACTTC.

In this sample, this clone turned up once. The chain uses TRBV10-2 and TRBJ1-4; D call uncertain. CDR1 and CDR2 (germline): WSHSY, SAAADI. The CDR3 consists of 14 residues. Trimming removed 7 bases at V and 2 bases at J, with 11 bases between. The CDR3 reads CASNRDGTNEKLFF. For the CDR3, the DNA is TGCGCCAGCAACAGAGACGGTACTAATGAAAAACTGTTTTTT.

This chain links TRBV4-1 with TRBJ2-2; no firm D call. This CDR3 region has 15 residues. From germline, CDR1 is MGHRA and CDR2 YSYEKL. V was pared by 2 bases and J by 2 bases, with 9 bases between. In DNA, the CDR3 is TGCGCCAGCAGCCAACCCACTCAAAACACCGGGGAGCTGTTTTTT. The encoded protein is CASSQPTQNTGELFF.

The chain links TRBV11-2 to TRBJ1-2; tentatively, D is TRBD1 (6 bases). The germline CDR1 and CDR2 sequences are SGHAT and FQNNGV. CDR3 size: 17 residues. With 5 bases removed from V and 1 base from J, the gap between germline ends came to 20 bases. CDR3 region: CASSHILLNRDNYGYTF. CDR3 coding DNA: TGTGCCAGCAGCCATATCCTGTTGAACAGGGATAACTATGGCTACACCTTC.

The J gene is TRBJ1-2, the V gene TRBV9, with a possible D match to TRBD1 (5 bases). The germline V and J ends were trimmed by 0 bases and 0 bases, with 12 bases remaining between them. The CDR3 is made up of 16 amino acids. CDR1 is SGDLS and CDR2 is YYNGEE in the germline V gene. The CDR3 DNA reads TGTGCCAGCAGCGTAGCAGTGGGGGACTCTAACTATGGCTACACCTTC. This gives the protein CASSVAVGDSNYGYTF.